This note documents a single T cell receptor (beta chain) sequence. The antigen remains undetermined. This specimen belongs to a study of T cell responses to AZD1222 COVID-19 vaccine. CDR1 and CDR2 from the germline V gene are SGHRS and YFSETQ. The germline V and J ends were trimmed by 1 base and 8 bases, with 16 bases remaining between them. CDR3 length equals 15 residues. General study findings and limits: In the spike-specific TCR repertoire, nearly half reportedly target unmutated variant regions. When two AZD1222 doses had been given, Spike-specific TCR breadth and depth rose. Clonal diversity was possibly underestimated; the donors were predominantly white British and more often female.

The data were produced by immunoSEQ multiplex PCR, yet TCRdb's version contains in-frame clones alone and is incomplete. The data hold roughly 45,000 clones, with approximately 80% observed a single time. Sequenced here: peripheral blood, sampled 28 days after the second AZD1222 dose. The rearrangement links TRBV5-1 to TRBJ2-1; D unclear. The source is an adult who received the AZD1222 COVID-19 vaccine. The CDR3 loop is CASSLFADRGDEQFF. The DNA of the CDR3 is TGCGCCAGCAGCTTGTTCGCTGACCGCGGCGATGAGCAGTTCTTC.